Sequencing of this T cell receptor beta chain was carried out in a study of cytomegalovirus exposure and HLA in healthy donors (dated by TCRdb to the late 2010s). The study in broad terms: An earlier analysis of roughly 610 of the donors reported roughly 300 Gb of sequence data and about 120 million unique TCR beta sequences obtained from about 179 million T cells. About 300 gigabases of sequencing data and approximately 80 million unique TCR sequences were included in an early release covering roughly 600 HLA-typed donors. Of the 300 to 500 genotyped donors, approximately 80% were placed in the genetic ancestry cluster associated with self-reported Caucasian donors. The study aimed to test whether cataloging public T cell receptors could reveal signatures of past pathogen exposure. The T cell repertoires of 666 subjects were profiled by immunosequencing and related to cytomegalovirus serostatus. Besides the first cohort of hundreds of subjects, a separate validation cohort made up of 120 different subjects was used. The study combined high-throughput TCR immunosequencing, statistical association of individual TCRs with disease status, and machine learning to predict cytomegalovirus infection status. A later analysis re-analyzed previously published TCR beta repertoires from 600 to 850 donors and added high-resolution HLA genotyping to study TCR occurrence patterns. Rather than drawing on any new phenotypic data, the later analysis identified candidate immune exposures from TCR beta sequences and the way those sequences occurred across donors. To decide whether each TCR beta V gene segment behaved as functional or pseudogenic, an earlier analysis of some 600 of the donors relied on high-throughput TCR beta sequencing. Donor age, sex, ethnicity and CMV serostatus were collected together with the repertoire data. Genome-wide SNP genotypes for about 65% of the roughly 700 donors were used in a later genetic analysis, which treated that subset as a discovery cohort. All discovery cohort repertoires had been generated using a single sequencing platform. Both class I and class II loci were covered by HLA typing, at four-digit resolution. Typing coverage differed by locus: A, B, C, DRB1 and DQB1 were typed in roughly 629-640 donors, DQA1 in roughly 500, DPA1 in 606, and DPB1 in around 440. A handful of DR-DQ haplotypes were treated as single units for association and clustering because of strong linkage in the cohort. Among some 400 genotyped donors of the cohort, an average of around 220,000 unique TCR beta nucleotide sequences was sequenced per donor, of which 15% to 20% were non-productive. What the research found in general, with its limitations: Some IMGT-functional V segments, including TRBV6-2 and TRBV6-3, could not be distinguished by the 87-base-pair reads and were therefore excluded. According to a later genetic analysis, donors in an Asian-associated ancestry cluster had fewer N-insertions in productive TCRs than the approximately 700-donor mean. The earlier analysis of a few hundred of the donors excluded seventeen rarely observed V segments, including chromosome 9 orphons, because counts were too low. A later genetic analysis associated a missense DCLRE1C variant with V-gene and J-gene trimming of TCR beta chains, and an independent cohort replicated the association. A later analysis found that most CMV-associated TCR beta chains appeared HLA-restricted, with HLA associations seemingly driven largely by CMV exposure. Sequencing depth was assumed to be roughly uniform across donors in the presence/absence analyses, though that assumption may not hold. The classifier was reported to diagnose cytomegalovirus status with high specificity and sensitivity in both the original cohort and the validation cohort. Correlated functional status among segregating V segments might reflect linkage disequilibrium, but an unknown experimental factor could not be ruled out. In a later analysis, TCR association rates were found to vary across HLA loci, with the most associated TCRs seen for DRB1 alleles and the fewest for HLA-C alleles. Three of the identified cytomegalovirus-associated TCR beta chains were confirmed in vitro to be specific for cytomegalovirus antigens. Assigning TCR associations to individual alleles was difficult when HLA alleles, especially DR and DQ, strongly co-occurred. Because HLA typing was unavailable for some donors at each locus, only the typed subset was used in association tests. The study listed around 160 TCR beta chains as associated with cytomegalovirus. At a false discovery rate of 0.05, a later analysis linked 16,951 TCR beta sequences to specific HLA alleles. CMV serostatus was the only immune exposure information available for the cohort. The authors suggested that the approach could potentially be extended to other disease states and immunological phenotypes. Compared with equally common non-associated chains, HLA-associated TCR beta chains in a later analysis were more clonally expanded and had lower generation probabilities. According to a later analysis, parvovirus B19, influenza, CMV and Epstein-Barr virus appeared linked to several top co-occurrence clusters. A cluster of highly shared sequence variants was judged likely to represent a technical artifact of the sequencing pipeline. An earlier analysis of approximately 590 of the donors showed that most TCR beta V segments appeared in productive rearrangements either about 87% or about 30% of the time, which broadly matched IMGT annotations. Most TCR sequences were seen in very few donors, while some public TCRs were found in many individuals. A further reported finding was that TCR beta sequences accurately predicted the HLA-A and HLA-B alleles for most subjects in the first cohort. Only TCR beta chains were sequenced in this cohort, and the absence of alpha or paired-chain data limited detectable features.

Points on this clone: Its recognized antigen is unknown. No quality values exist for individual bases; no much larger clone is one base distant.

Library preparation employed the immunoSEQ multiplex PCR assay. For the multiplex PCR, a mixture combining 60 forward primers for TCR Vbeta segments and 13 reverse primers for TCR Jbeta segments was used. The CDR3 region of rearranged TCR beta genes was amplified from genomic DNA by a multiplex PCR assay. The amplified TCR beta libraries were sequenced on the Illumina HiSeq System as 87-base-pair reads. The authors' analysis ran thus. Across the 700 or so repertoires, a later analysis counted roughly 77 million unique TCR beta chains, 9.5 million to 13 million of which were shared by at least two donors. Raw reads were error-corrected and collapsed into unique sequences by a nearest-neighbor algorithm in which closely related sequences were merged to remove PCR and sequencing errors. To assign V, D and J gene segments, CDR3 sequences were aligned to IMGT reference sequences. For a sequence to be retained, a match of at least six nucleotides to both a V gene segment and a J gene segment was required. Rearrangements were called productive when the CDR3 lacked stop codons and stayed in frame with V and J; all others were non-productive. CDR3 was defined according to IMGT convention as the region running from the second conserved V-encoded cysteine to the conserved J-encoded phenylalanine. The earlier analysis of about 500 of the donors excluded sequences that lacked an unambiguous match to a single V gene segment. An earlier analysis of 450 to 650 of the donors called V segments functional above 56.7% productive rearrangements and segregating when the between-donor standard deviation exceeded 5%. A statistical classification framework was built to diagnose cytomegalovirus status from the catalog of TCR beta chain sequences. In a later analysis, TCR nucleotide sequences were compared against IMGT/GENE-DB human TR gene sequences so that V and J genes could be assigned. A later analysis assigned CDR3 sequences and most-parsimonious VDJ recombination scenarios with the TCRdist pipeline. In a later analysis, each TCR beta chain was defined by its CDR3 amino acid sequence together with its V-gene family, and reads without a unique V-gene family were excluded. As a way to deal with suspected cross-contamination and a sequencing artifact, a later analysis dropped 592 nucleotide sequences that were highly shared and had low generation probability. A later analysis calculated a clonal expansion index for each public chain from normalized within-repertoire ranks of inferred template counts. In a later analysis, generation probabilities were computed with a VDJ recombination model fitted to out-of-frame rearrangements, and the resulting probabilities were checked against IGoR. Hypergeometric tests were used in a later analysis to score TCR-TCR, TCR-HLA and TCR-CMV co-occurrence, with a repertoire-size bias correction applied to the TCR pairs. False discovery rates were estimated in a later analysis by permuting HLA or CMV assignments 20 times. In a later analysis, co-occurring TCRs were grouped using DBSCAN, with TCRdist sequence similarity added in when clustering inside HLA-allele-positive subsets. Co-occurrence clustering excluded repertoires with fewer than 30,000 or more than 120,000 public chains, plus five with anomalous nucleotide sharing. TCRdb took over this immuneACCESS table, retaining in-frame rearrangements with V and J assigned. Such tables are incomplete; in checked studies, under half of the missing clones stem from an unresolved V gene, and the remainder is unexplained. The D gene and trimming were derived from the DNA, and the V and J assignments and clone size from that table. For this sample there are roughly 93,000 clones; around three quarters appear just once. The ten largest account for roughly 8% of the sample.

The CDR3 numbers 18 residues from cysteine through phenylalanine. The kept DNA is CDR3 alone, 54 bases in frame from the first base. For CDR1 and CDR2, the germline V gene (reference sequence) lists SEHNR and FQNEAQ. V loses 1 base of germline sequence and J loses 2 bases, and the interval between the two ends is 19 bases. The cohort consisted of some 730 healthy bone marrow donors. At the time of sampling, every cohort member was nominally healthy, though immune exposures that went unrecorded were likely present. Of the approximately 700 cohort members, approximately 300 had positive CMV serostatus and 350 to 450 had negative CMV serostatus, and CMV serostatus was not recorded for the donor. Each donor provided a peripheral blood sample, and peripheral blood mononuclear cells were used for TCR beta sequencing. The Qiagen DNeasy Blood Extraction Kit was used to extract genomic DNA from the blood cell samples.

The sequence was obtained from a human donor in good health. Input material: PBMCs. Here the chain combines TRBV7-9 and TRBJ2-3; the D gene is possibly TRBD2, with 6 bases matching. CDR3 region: CASSLEPGGTKTTDTQYF. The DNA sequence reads TGTGCCAGCAGCTTAGAGCCTGGAGGGACGAAGACCACAGATACGCAGTATTTT.